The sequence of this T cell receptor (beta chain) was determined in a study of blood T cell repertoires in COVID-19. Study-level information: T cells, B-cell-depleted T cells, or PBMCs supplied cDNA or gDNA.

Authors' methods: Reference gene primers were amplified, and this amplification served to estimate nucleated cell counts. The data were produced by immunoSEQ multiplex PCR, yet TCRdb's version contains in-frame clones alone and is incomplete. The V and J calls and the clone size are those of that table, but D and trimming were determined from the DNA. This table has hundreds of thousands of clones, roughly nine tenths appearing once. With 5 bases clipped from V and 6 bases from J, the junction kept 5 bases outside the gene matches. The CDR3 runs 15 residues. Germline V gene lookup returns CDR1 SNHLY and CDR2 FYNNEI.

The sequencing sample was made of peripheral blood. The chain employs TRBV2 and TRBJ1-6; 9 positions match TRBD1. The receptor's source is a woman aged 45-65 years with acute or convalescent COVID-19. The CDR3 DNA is TGTGCCAGCAGTACACAGGGGGCTTTTAATTCACCCCTCCACTTT. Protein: CASSTQGAFNSPLHF.